The clone carrying this TCR beta chain was counted between two and nine times. Its antigen is unidentified. This specimen comes from a study of neoadjuvant anti-PD-1 for oral cavity cancer. At the level of the study: Patients without progression got a fourth dose around day 43. Overall study findings and caveats: Post-nivolumab, blood T cell clonality was significantly elevated in non-responders.

The sample's time point: after neoadjuvant nivolumab, at surgical resection. These oral cavity squamous cell carcinomas were HPV-negative and locally advanced. Analysis of PBMCs was direct, with no culture step. The CDR3 totals 16 residues. V was shortened by 7 bases and J by 2 bases, with 19 bases between the two germline ends. Looked up from germline, CDR1 is LNHDA and CDR2 is SQIVND (reference sequence). Clones were read by immunoSEQ multiplex PCR, and TCRdb kept only the in-frame ones, dropping some. The sample has 65,000 to 70,000 clones; approximately 87% are singletons. The specimen was PBMCs, collected after nivolumab (anti-PD-1) treatment. The clonotype originates from a person aged 40 to 85 with oral cavity squamous cell carcinoma. The chain carries TRBV19 and TRBJ2-3; D may correspond to TRBD1 or TRBD2 (6 bases each). The DNA for the CDR3 is TGTGCCAGTAACCCGACGGGGGCAGGGTACACAGATACGCAGTATTTT. Protein product: CASNPTGAGYTDTQYF.